Shown below are 27 T cell receptor beta chains from a single sample sequenced in a study of T cell responses to AZD1222 COVID-19 vaccine. Sequenced by immunoSEQ multiplex PCR; TCRdb stores in-frame clones only, minus some. The table records roughly 70,000 clones, roughly 82% of them present only once. Sequencing used peripheral blood, obtained on day 0 of AZD1222 vaccination. These receptors all come from an adult in good health.

The chain joins TRBV19 to TRBJ1-6, with D uncertain. CDR3 length equals 14 residues. The germline CDR1 and CDR2 sequences are LNHDA and SQIVND (reference sequence). V lost 9 bases and J lost 6, with 15 bases in between. CDR3 DNA sequence: TGTGCCAGGGGCCCGGGGATGAGTAATTCACCCCTCCACTTT. It translates to CARGPGMSNSPLHF.

This clone appeared a single time. The chain is built from TRBV6-1 and TRBJ1-5; D is ambiguous. CDR1 MNHNS and CDR2 SASEGT come from the germline V gene. Trimming took 3 bases from V and 0 from J, leaving 6 bases between them. The length of the CDR3 is 14 residues. Written as DNA, the CDR3 is TGTGCCAGCAGTGAGGGTAATAGCAATCAGCCCCAGCATTTT. Amino acid sequence: CASSEGNSNQPQHF.

The rearrangement uses TRBV4-3 and TRBJ1-2; the D gene is possibly TRBD1 (5 bases). Germline V gene lookup returns CDR1 LGHNA and CDR2 YSLEER. This CDR3 has 16 residues. Trimming removed 0 bases from V and 8 bases from J, with 19 bases in between. Here the CDR3 reads CASSQEGRIGTGGYTF. Here the CDR3 DNA reads TGCGCCAGCAGCCAAGAGGGACGGATCGGCACGGGGGGCTACACCTTC.

The rearrangement uses TRBV5-4 and TRBJ2-3; TRBD2 might be the D (5 bases). There are 14 residues in the CDR3. Trimming pared 0 bases from V and 4 bases from J, leaving 9 bases between. Germline CDR1 SGHNT, CDR2 YYREEE (reference sequence). The CDR3 DNA reads as TGTGCCAGCAGCTTGGAAGTGGGAGCAGATACGCAGTATTTT. This gives the protein CASSLEVGADTQYF. Combining the CDR3 with reference TRBV5-4 and TRBJ2-3 gives the whole variable domain ETGVTQSPTHLIKTRGQQVTLRCSSQSGHNTVSWYQQALGQGPQFIFQYYREEENGRGNFPPRFSGLQFPNYSSELNVNALELDDSALYLCASSLEVGADTQYFGPGTRLTVL.

The rearrangement uses TRBV5-8 and TRBJ1-5, with TRBD1 identical over 11 bases. CDR3 length: 17 residues. Germline V gene data show CDR1 as SGHTS and CDR2 as YDEGEE. V lost 0 bases and J lost 4; bases outside the gene matches: 6. CDR3: CASSLEVGTGGNQPQHF. As DNA, the CDR3 is TGTGCCAGCAGCTTGGAGGTCGGGACAGGGGGAAATCAGCCCCAGCATTTT. Full variable domain (remainder filled in from reference TRBV5-8 and TRBJ1-5): EAGVTQSPTHLIKTRGQQATLRCSPISGHTSVYWYQQALGLGLQFLLWYDEGEERNRGNFPPRFSGRQFPNYSSELNVNALELEDSALYLCASSLEVGTGGNQPQHFGDGTRLSIL.

The CDR3 nucleotides read TGTGCCAGCACCCGCTGGGGCACTGAAGCTTTCTTT. This gives the protein CASTRWGTEAFF. The chain employs TRBV12-3 or TRBV12-4 and TRBJ1-1; D gene uncertain. This CDR3 comprises 12 residues. Trimming removed 7 bases from V and 4 bases from J, with 10 bases in between.

The gene calls are TRBV28 and TRBJ1-6; TRBD1 agrees at 7 bases. The CDR3 extends over 14 amino acids. In germline, CDR1 is MDHEN, CDR2 SYDVKM. V lost 7 bases, J lost 7 bases, and 7 bases stayed unmatched. The CDR3 here is CASTPGTANSPLHF. In DNA form, the CDR3 reads TGTGCCAGCACCCCCGGGACAGCGAATTCACCCCTCCACTTT.

The chain has TRBV12-3 or TRBV12-4 and TRBJ1-2; no clear D gene. The V end was cut by 2 bases, the J end by 8 bases, with 12 bases between. The CDR3 length is 13 residues. CDR3 in DNA: TGTGCCAGCAGTTTAATGAGGTTGGGCGGCTACACCTTC. Protein sequence: CASSLMRLGGYTF.

The V gene is TRBV9, the J gene TRBJ2-7; possible D gene TRBD1, 6 bases. From germline, CDR1 is SGDLS and CDR2 YYNGEE. Trimming took 4 bases from V and 2 from J, leaving 16 bases between them. This CDR3 contains 15 residues. The CDR3 coding sequence is TGTGCCAGCAGCCCATTCGGGCAGGGGCCCTACGAGCAGTACTTC. Its translation is CASSPFGQGPYEQYF.

J is TRBJ2-5 and V is TRBV6-2 or TRBV6-3; TRBD1 agrees at 10 bases. Germline CDR1 MNHEY, CDR2 SVGEGT. The CDR3 covers 15 residues. After removal of 4 bases from V and 4 bases from J, the junction contained 6 bases not matched to a gene. The CDR3: CASSWRTGGGETQYF. CDR3 in DNA: TGTGCCAGCAGTTGGCGGACAGGGGGTGGAGAGACCCAGTACTTC.

The chain combines TRBV30 with TRBJ1-6; TRBD1 is a possible D gene (5 bases). Deletions cut 4 bases from V and 9 bases from J, with 16 bases between. CDR1 is GTSNPN and CDR2 is SVGIG in the germline V gene (reference sequence). The CDR3 runs to 14 residues. The DNA of the CDR3 is TGTGCCTGGACGGGCGGGGGAGCGGGTTCACCCCTCCACTTT. Translated: CAWTGGGAGSPLHF.

The V call is TRBV9, the J call TRBJ1-5; 7 nucleotides align to TRBD1. Looked up from germline, CDR1 is SGDLS and CDR2 is YYNGEE. The CDR3 has 17 residues. J was trimmed by 2 bases and V by 4 bases; bases with no gene match: 12. The CDR3 loop reads CASSPGDSRLGNQPQHF. The CDR3 DNA reads TGTGCCAGCAGCCCAGGGGACAGTCGTTTGGGCAATCAGCCCCAGCATTTT.

V and J are TRBV6-4 and TRBJ1-1, with a tentative D call TRBD1 (5 bases). The V end was cut by 9 bases, the J end by 5 bases, with 16 bases between. CDR1 is MRHNA, CDR2 SNTAGT, per germline. The CDR3 covers 13 residues. The chain's CDR3 is CASGAPLRTEAFF. For the CDR3, the DNA is TGTGCCAGTGGGGCCCCATTGAGAACTGAAGCTTTCTTT.

This chain links TRBV4-1 with TRBJ2-1; D possibly corresponds to TRBD2 (6 bases). Germline-derived CDR1 and CDR2 are MGHRA and YSYEKL. V was clipped by 1 base and J by 9 bases, with 13 bases between them. This CDR3 contains 14 residues. CDR3 bases: TGCGCCAGCAGCCAAGGCAGGGTGGGGGGTGAGCAGTTCTTC. Translating gives CASSQGRVGGEQFF.

This chain joins TRBV6-5 and TRBJ1-5; D is ambiguous. Looked up from germline, CDR1 is MNHEY and CDR2 is SVGAGI. Trimming shortened V by 2 bases and J by 9 bases, and 5 bases separated the two germline ends. The CDR3 totals 11 residues. This chain's CDR3 is CASSYGGPQHF. The CDR3 nucleotides are TGTGCCAGCAGTTACGGCGGGCCCCAGCATTTT.

J is TRBJ2-1 and V is TRBV4-3; D not certain. The CDR3 consists of 18 residues. The V gene's germline CDR1 is LGHNA and CDR2 YSLEER. Trimming took 1 base from V and 8 from J, leaving 24 bases between them. The CDR3 nucleotides are TGCGCCAGCAGCCAAGCGCCCACTTTGGGCGGCTCTGGGTATGAGCAGTTCTTC. Amino acid sequence: CASSQAPTLGGSGYEQFF.

The chain links TRBV6-5 to TRBJ1-2; TRBD1 is a possible D gene (5 bases). The germline V and J ends were trimmed by 6 bases and 5 bases, with 10 bases remaining between them. This CDR3 is built from 12 residues. Germline loops: CDR1 MNHEY, CDR2 SVGAGI. CDR3 in DNA: TGTGCCAGCAGGGTGGGGGTTTATGGCTACACCTTC. Amino acid sequence: CASRVGVYGYTF.

This sequence joins TRBV4-1 and TRBJ2-2; D unresolved. Germline V CDR1 and CDR2: MGHRA, YSYEKL. The CDR3 contains 15 residues. Trimming removed 0 bases from V and 5 bases from J, with 10 bases in between. CDR3 in amino acids: CASSQDRTTTGELFF. The DNA for the CDR3 is TGCGCCAGCAGCCAAGACAGGACGACGACCGGGGAGCTGTTTTTT.

V gene TRBV4-2 combines with J gene TRBJ1-3; D is uncertain. CDR1 is LGHNA and CDR2 is YNFKEQ in the germline V gene. V lost 1 base and J lost 0, with 10 bases in between. The CDR3 covers 16 residues. As DNA, the CDR3 is TGTGCCAGCAGCCAAGGTAGCGATATCTCTGGAAACACCATATATTTT. Its protein product is CASSQGSDISGNTIYF.

The chain couples TRBV7-2 to TRBJ2-4; D remains ambiguous. Trimming left V 1 base short and J 8 bases short, with 15 bases between. Germline-derived CDR1 and CDR2 are SGHTA and FQGNSA. The CDR3 runs 15 residues. This chain's CDR3 is CASSLVRDGRDIQYF. The CDR3 region has the DNA TGTGCCAGCAGCTTAGTGAGAGACGGACGAGACATTCAGTACTTC.

The chain links TRBV19 to TRBJ1-2, with TRBD1 as a possible D gene (6 bases). Germline CDR1 reads LNHDA; CDR2 reads SQIVND (reference sequence). Trimming took 3 bases from V and 6 from J, leaving 11 bases between them. CDR3 length equals 13 residues. Here the CDR3 reads CASSIGGDDGYTF. In DNA form, the CDR3 reads TGTGCCAGTAGTATTGGGGGCGATGATGGCTACACCTTC.

The table lists this clone with a few counts. The V call is TRBV3-1 (or the pseudogene TRBV3-2), the J call TRBJ2-1; weak D call: TRBD2 (6 bases). This CDR3 region has 16 residues. The V end was cut by 1 base, the J end by 4 bases, with 14 bases between. The germline CDR1 and CDR2 sequences are LGHDT and YNNKEL (reference sequence). The CDR3 is CASSQGRAGSYNEQFF. The CDR3 region has the DNA TGTGCCAGCAGCCAAGGACGGGCGGGAAGTTACAATGAGCAGTTCTTC.

The J gene is TRBJ1-1, the V gene TRBV7-3; TRBD1 aligns across 8 bases. Looked up from germline, CDR1 is SGHTA and CDR2 is FQGTGA. The CDR3 is 15 amino acids. The trim removed 5 bases at V and 4 bases at J, leaving 9 bases unmatched. CDR3 residues: CASSKSGQGLTEAFF. DNA of the CDR3: TGTGCCAGCAGCAAATCTGGACAGGGTCTCACTGAAGCTTTCTTT. Supplemented by reference TRBV7-3 and TRBJ1-1, the full variable domain reads GAGVSQTPSNKVTEKGKYVELRCDPISGHTALYWYRQSLGQGPEFLIYFQGTGAADDSGLPNDRFFAVRPEGSVSTLKIQRTERGDSAVYLCASSKSGQGLTEAFFGQGTRLTVV.

The CDR3 DNA sequence: TGTGCCAGCAGCCGTACTAGCGGAGAGACCAATGAGCAGTTCTTC. Translated: CASSRTSGETNEQFF. The genes are TRBV5-4 and TRBJ2-1; the match to TRBD2 covers 8 bases. Germline V lookup: CDR1 SGHNT, CDR2 YYREEE (reference sequence). The ends lost 4 bases at V and 6 bases at J; junction bases unmatched: 9. This CDR3 comprises 15 residues.

The rearrangement uses TRBV12-3 or TRBV12-4 and TRBJ1-3, with D unresolved. The CDR3 consists of 12 residues. The V end lost 9 bases, the J end lost 1 base, and 7 bases lay between the germline ends. CDR3 DNA sequence: TGTGCCAGTGTGCTTTCTGGAAACACCATATATTTT. This codes for CASVLSGNTIYF.

The rearrangement uses TRBV13 and TRBJ1-2, with D uncertain. The CDR3 length is 15 residues. V shed 0 bases and J shed 4 bases, with 12 bases lying between them. CDR1 and CDR2 (germline): PRHDT, FYEKMQ (reference sequence). For the CDR3, the DNA is TGTGCCAGCAGCTTAGGACGGCTCGGGTTCTATGGCTACACCTTC. Encoded protein: CASSLGRLGFYGYTF.

V and J are TRBV6-2 or TRBV6-3 and TRBJ2-5; TRBD2 matches 13 bases. The CDR3 contains 16 residues. Germline lookup yields CDR1 MNHEY and CDR2 SVGEGT. V shed 2 bases and J 3 bases; nucleotides not matched to a gene: 3. The CDR3 DNA sequence: TGTGCCAGCAGTTACCTGGGGACTAGCGGGAAAGAGACCCAGTACTTC. Its protein is CASSYLGTSGKETQYF.